This T cell receptor (beta chain) was found in a study of cytomegalovirus exposure and HLA in healthy donors. Study summary: Earlier findings included roughly 100 million unique TCR beta sequences obtained from roughly 200 million T cells.

As to this clone: The antigen remains undetermined.

Germline V gives CDR1 SEHNR, CDR2 FQNEAQ (reference sequence). This CDR3 spans 15 amino acids. Study-wide points: Earlier analysis found most TCR beta V segments productive about 90% or about 30% of the time. Later analysis identified 16,000 or so TCR beta sequences associated with HLA alleles, using a false discovery rate threshold of 0.05. Most CMV-associated TCR beta chains appeared HLA-restricted in a later analysis.

The study ran its PCR with 60 Vbeta and 13 Jbeta primers. The method was immunoSEQ multiplex PCR; TCRdb's version includes in-frame clones alone and lacks a portion of them. The sample holds about 120,000 clones; approximately 80% are singletons and the top ten take about a tenth. The rearrangement links TRBV7-9 to TRBJ2-5; 7 bases line up with TRBD1. The better agreement between TRBJ2-7 and the DNA end casts doubt on the J call. This receptor was identified in a man aged 35 to 55 in good health and CMV-seropositive. The sequenced sample was PBMCs. In DNA, the CDR3 is TGTGCCAGCAGCTTAGTGGGACAGACAATCTACGAGCAGTACTTC. Translation: CASSLVGQTIYEQYF.